The sequence of this T cell receptor beta chain was determined in a study of CD8 T cells in Susac syndrome. This clonotype was detected only a few times. V was cut by 3 bases and J by 0 bases, with 3 bases left in between. There are 13 residues in the CDR3. cDNA came from roughly 0.53 to 1 ug RNA primed by random hexamers. TCRdb used MiXCR to reprocess the immunoSEQ multiplex PCR reads, holding one entry per CDR3 protein. The sample has 100,000 to 150,000 distinct CDR3 sequences, around 96% seen once. This chain uses TRBV12-3 or TRBV12-4 with TRBJ1-5; D is unresolved. The sample taken for sequencing was CD8+ T cells from PBMCs. This clonotype was sampled from a human donor with Susac syndrome. This chain's CDR3 is CASSFNSNQPQHF. The CDR3 DNA reads as TGTGCCAGCAGTTTTAATAGCAATCAGCCCCAGCATTTT.